The 10 T cell receptor beta chains in this list originate from one sample, sequenced in a study of Ad26.COV2.S vaccination and SARS-CoV-2 variants. Specified treatment: some 19 received Ad26.COV2.S at low or high dose, single or two shots; roughly five received placebo; per-sample allocation not given. The samples date from day 63 after the first vaccine or placebo injection. Sequencing was performed with immunoSEQ multiplex PCR; in TCRdb, only in-frame clones are kept and a portion is missing. The sample lists around 250,000 clones, roughly nine tenths occurring once. The sequences come from peripheral blood, collected in a trial of Ad26.COV2.S vaccine versus placebo. The receptors here all came from a person aged 18 to 65 who received the Ad26.COV2.S COVID-19 vaccine or a placebo.

Only one count was recorded for this clone. This sequence joins TRBV13 and TRBJ1-1; the D is unclear. Looked up from germline, CDR1 is PRHDT and CDR2 is FYEKMQ (reference sequence). V dropped 6 bases and J dropped 6 bases, with 20 bases sitting between them. The CDR3 loop spans 15 amino acids. The CDR3 is CASSRGDGKIAEAFF. CDR3 in DNA: TGTGCCAGCAGTCGAGGAGACGGAAAGATAGCTGAAGCTTTCTTT. The full variable domain, completed using reference TRBV13 and TRBJ1-1, is AAGVIQSPRHLIKEKRETATLKCYPIPRHDTVYWYQQGPGQDPQFLISFYEKMQSDKGSIPDRFSAQQFSDYHSELNMSSLELGDSALYFCASSRGDGKIAEAFFGQGTRLTVV.

The chain joins TRBV4-3 to TRBJ2-3, with 9 nucleotides matching TRBD2. The germline CDR1 and CDR2 sequences are LGHNA and YSLEER. V trimming: 5 bases; J trimming: 2 bases; junction bases outside the gene matches: 5. The CDR3 loop spans 15 amino acids. As DNA, the CDR3 is TGCGCCAGCAGCGTCGGGACTAGCCCCACAGATACGCAGTATTTT. Protein product: CASSVGTSPTDTQYF.

The rearrangement uses TRBV5-1 and TRBJ2-1, with no clear D. The CDR3 covers 12 residues. In germline, CDR1 is SGHRS, CDR2 YFSETQ. Trimming took off 0 bases at V and 7 bases at J, with 5 bases between the two ends. This CDR3 reads CASSLVENEQFF. In DNA, the CDR3 is TGCGCCAGCAGCTTGGTGGAAAATGAGCAGTTCTTC.

The chain is built from TRBV5-1 and TRBJ2-7, with D unclear. Trimming cost V 0 bases and J 2 bases, with 9 bases left between them. Germline lookup yields CDR1 SGHRS and CDR2 YFSETQ. The CDR3 covers 14 residues. The CDR3 protein is CASSLGRSAYEQYF. CDR3 bases: TGCGCCAGCAGCTTGGGTAGGTCGGCCTACGAGCAGTACTTC.

The chain couples TRBV10-3 to TRBJ2-3, with D tentatively TRBD1 or TRBD2 (6 bases each). Germline CDR1 ENHRY, CDR2 SYGVKD. The CDR3 sequence is 16 residues long. The V and J ends lost 0 bases and 3 bases respectively, with 13 bases between them. The DNA of the CDR3 is TGTGCCATCAGTGAGTCGAAGGGGGGCGGGACAGATACGCAGTATTTT. Translation: CAISESKGGGTDTQYF.

The rearrangement uses TRBV4-3 and TRBJ1-5, with 9 bases lining up with TRBD1. The CDR3 sequence is 16 residues long. With V trimmed by 0 bases and J by 4 bases, 4 bases remained unmatched. Germline V gene lookup returns CDR1 LGHNA and CDR2 YSLEER. The CDR3 loop is CASSQEFGTGNQPQHF. Here the CDR3 DNA reads TGCGCCAGCAGCCAAGAGTTCGGGACAGGGAATCAGCCCCAGCATTTT.

V gene TRBV2 combines with J gene TRBJ1-2; TRBD1 matches at 7 bases. CDR3 length equals 13 residues. Per the germline V gene, CDR1 is SNHLY and CDR2 is FYNNEI. Losses at the gene ends were 1 base for V and 4 bases for J; bases not matched to a gene: 0. This chain's CDR3 is CASSEGDSYGYTF. As DNA, the CDR3 is TGTGCCAGCAGTGAAGGGGACAGCTATGGCTACACCTTC.

This rearrangement joins TRBV6-4 to TRBJ2-2, with 11 bases aligning to TRBD2. CDR1 is MRHNA and CDR2 is SNTAGT in the germline V gene. The CDR3 is 15 amino acids. Unmatched junction bases numbered 3, after V lost 6 bases and J lost 3 bases. The CDR3 region is CASRVAGGDTGELFF. The DNA for the CDR3 is TGTGCCAGCAGAGTAGCGGGAGGGGACACCGGGGAGCTGTTTTTT.

A single count supports this clone. The genes are TRBV6-1 and TRBJ1-4, with unresolved D. This CDR3 is 16 amino acids long. V gave up 0 bases and J gave up 0 bases, with 8 bases separating them. Per germline, CDR1 MNHNS and CDR2 SASEGT. For the CDR3, the DNA is TGTGCCAGCAGTGAAGCGCGAGGTTCAACTAATGAAAAACTGTTTTTT. Protein sequence: CASSEARGSTNEKLFF.

The DNA for the CDR3 is TGTGCCAGCAGTCCTGGGACTAGCGCCTACAATGAGCAGTTCTTC. Its translation is CASSPGTSAYNEQFF. This rearrangement joins TRBV27 to TRBJ2-1, with 10 bases fitting TRBD2. The CDR3 has 15 amino acids. The V gene end was trimmed by 5 bases and the J gene end by 2 bases; junction bases not matched to a gene: 3. Germline V gene sequence: CDR1 MNHEY, CDR2 SMNVEV (reference sequence).